This T cell receptor (beta chain) is from a study of cytomegalovirus exposure and HLA in healthy donors. At the level of the study: The roughly 100 million unique TCR beta sequences, from some 170 million T cells, were found by an earlier analysis.

Worth noting for this clone: Antigen unknown.

General study results and limits: Associated with cytomegalovirus, according to the listing, were 164 TCR beta chains. It was likely that a cluster of highly shared sequence variants was a sequencing artifact.

Germline trimming cut 5 bases from V and 4 bases from J; bases unmatched to any gene: 2. The CDR3 totals 13 residues. Germline loops: CDR1 SGHTA, CDR2 FQGTGA. Both 60 Vbeta primers and 13 Jbeta primers went into the PCR. Method: immunoSEQ multiplex PCR; TCRdb's copy keeps in-frame clones and lacks some. Here the sample spans over 120,000 clones, more than 75% being singletons. What was sequenced was PBMCs. This sequence was found in a man aged 50 or older in good health and CMV-seronegative. The chain is built from TRBV7-3 and TRBJ2-5; 9 nucleotides line up with TRBD1. CDR3: CASSGQGRETQYF. CDR3 in DNA: TGTGCCAGCAGCGGACAGGGGAGAGAGACCCAGTACTTC. Full variable domain (outside the CDR3, taken from reference TRBV7-3 and TRBJ2-5): GAGVSQTPSNKVTEKGKYVELRCDPISGHTALYWYRQSLGQGPEFLIYFQGTGAADDSGLPNDRFFAVRPEGSVSTLKIQRTERGDSAVYLCASSGQGRETQYFGPGTRLLVL.